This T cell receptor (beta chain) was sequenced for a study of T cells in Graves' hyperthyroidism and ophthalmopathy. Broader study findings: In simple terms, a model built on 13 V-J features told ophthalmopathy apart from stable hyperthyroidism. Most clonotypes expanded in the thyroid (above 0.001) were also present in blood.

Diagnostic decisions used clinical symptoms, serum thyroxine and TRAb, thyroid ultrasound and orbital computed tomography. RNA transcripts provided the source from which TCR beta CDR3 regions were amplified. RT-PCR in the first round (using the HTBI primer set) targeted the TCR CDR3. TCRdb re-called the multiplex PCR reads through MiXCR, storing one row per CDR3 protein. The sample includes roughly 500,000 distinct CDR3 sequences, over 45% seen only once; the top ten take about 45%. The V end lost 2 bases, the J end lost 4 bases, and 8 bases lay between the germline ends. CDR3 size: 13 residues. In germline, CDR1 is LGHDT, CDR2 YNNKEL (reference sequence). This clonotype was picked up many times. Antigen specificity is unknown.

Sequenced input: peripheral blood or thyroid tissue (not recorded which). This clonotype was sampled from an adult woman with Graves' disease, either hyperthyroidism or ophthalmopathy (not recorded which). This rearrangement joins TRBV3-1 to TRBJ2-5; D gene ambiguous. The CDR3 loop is CASSQLSGETQYF. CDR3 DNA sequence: TGTGCCAGCAGCCAATTGAGTGGAGAGACCCAGTACTTC.